The 14 T cell receptor beta chains listed next were all sequenced from one sample in a study of T cells in Graves' hyperthyroidism and ophthalmopathy. Authors of the study amplified TCR beta CDR3 regions from RNA transcripts. HTBI primers were used for first-round RT-PCR of the TCR CDR3. One entry per CDR3 protein, called by TCRdb with MiXCR from the multiplex PCR reads. The sample lists some 490,000 distinct CDR3 sequences, about 20% occurring once. Sequencing was done on a sample of blood. These receptors came from a woman in her 70s with Graves' ophthalmopathy.

The CDR3 loop is CASSPRTSGDTQYF. The CDR3, as DNA: TGCGCCAGCAGCCCACGGACTAGCGGCGATACGCAGTATTTT. V gene TRBV5-1 combines with J gene TRBJ2-3; 10 nucleotides match TRBD2. Germline-derived CDR1 and CDR2 are SGHRS and YFSETQ. The CDR3 has 14 residues. Germline trimming cut 4 bases from V and 6 bases from J; bases unmatched to any gene: 5.

This clonotype was seen ten or more times. The chain links TRBV12-3 or TRBV12-4 to TRBJ2-2; TRBD2 might be the D (6 bases). Deletions cut 5 bases from V and 9 bases from J, with 13 bases between. The CDR3 runs 13 residues. The CDR3 is CASSPGVRRELFF. The CDR3 DNA sequence: TGTGCCAGCAGTCCGGGAGTTAGGCGGGAGCTGTTTTTT.

The rearrangement uses TRBV30 and TRBJ2-3, with a possible D match to TRBD1 (5 bases). CDR3 length: 13 residues. Germline V lookup: CDR1 GTSNPN, CDR2 SVGIG (reference sequence). Trimming pared 2 bases from V and 6 bases from J, leaving 12 bases between. The CDR3 DNA reads TGTGCCTGGAGTAGATCCAGGGATGATACGCAGTATTTT. Translating gives CAWSRSRDDTQYF.

V gene TRBV6-9 combines with J gene TRBJ1-1; D not certain. Per germline, CDR1 MNHGY and CDR2 SVAAGI. Trimming left V 3 bases short and J 4 bases short, with 9 bases between. The CDR3 contains 13 residues. The CDR3 loop is CASSYGFGTEAFF. CDR3 bases: TGTGCCAGCAGTTACGGATTCGGCACTGAAGCTTTCTTT.

Turning to this clonotype: This may stem from a read error, because a much larger clone lies one nucleotide away. V is TRBV2 and J is TRBJ1-5; D gene uncertain. Germline V gives CDR1 SNHLY, CDR2 FYNNEI. This CDR3 contains 12 residues. CDR3: CACSAQFQPQHF. Written as DNA, the CDR3 is TGTGCCTGCAGTGCTCAGTTCCAGCCCCAGCATTTT.

This clonotype was seen a few times. The rearrangement joins TRBV7-3 to TRBJ1-2, with TRBD1 matching 9 bases. J gave up 5 bases and V 1 base, and 8 bases lay outside the gene matches. The V gene's germline CDR1 is SGHTA and CDR2 FQGTGA. CDR3 length: 16 amino acids. The CDR3 region has the DNA TGTGCCAGCAGCTTAATTGCCCCCGGGACAGGGTATGGCTACACCTTC. This sequence encodes CASSLIAPGTGYGYTF.

This clonotype was seen more than once but under ten times. The V and J genes are TRBV20-1 and TRBJ2-3; D uncertain. The V end lost 0 bases, the J end lost 5 bases, and 9 bases lay between the germline ends. Germline CDR1 is DFQATT and CDR2 is SNEGSKA (reference sequence). This CDR3 is built from 13 residues. CDR3 protein: CSAREAQRDTQYF. The CDR3, as DNA: TGCAGTGCTAGAGAAGCCCAGCGAGATACGCAGTATTTT.

The table lists this clonotype with a few counts. An end of the junction differs from the germline gene, which may be a read error. V is TRBV12-3 or TRBV12-4 and J is TRBJ2-4, with 10 bases matching TRBD2. The CDR3 sequence is 12 residues long. CDR3 protein: CVSGRDENIQYF. As DNA, the CDR3 is TGTGTCAGCGGGAGGGACGAAAACATTCAGTACTTC.

This clonotype has more than one count but fewer than ten. This chain joins TRBV29-1 and TRBJ1-2; a possible D gene is TRBD1 (5 bases). The V end lost 6 bases, the J end lost 5 bases, and 16 bases lay between the germline ends. Germline lookup yields CDR1 SQVTM and CDR2 ANQGSEA. The CDR3 length is 13 residues. CDR3 region: CSVGGGTGYGYTF. In nucleotides, the CDR3 is TGCAGCGTCGGGGGGGGGACGGGATATGGCTACACCTTC.

The rearrangement uses TRBV5-4 and TRBJ2-3; possible D gene TRBD2, 5 bases. The CDR3 runs to 16 residues. CDR1 and CDR2 (germline): SGHNT, YYREEE (reference sequence). V lost 1 base to trimming and J lost 3 bases, with 15 bases between them. The chain's CDR3 is CASSLIAGPGTDTQYF. CDR3 sequence (DNA): TGTGCCAGCAGCTTGATTGCGGGCCCCGGAACAGATACGCAGTATTTT.

This rearrangement joins TRBV6-5 to TRBJ2-5, with TRBD2 matching over 7 bases. The V gene end was trimmed by 2 bases and the J gene end by 3 bases; junction bases not matched to a gene: 6. CDR1 MNHEY and CDR2 SVGAGI come from the germline V gene. CDR3 size: 15 residues. CDR3 residues: CASSYNHAGEETQYF. The CDR3 bases are TGTGCCAGCAGTTACAACCATGCGGGAGAAGAGACCCAGTACTTC.

This clonotype was recorded a few times. V and J are TRBV20-1 and TRBJ2-1; the match to TRBD2 covers 7 bases. This CDR3 is 14 amino acids long. V lost 6 bases to trimming and J lost 2 bases; unmatched junction nucleotides: 7. The germline V gene has CDR1 DFQATT and CDR2 SNEGSKA (reference sequence). In nucleotides, the CDR3 is TGCAGTGCACCTCCTAGCGGAACCTACAATGAGCAGTTCTTC. Residues: CSAPPSGTYNEQFF.

In its sample, this clonotype was seen a few times. The DNA of the CDR3 is TGTGCTAGTGGTCCGGGGGGTCAAACCCAGCCCCAGCATTTT. Translating it yields CASGPGGQTQPQHF. The V call is TRBV12-5, the J call TRBJ1-5, with D perhaps TRBD1 (5 bases). Trimming cost V 5 bases and J 7 bases, with 15 bases left between them. The germline CDR1 and CDR2 sequences are LGHNT and FRNRAP. The CDR3 sequence is 14 residues long.

The CDR3, as DNA: TGCAGTGCTACCGCCGCTCTTGGGACTAGCGGTCTTGGGCAGTACTTC. Encoded protein: CSATAALGTSGLGQYF. The chain has TRBV20-1 and TRBJ2-7; 11 bases are a match to TRBD2. Germline CDR1 and CDR2: DFQATT and SNEGSKA (reference sequence). Trimming took 4 bases from V and 9 from J; bases not matched to a gene: 17. This CDR3 spans 16 amino acids.